The 3 T cell receptor beta chains presented below share a single source sample, sequenced in a study of T cells in Graves' hyperthyroidism and ophthalmopathy. RNA transcripts were the template for amplifying TCR beta CDR3 regions. First-round RT-PCR targeting the TCR CDR3 was performed with the HTBI primer set. Using its own MiXCR run on the multiplex PCR reads, TCRdb lists one record per CDR3 protein. In the table there are 500,000 to 650,000 distinct CDR3 sequences, more than 12% of which are singletons. The sample taken for sequencing was blood. The receptors come from a woman in her fifties or sixties with Graves' ophthalmopathy.

The V call is TRBV5-5, the J call TRBJ2-7; the D gene is possibly TRBD2 (6 bases). Trimming pared 4 bases from V and 5 bases from J, leaving 13 bases between. Per the germline V gene, CDR1 is SGHKS and CDR2 is YYEKEE (reference sequence). The CDR3 runs to 13 residues. The CDR3 bases are TGTGCCAGCAGCCGACGGGGGATCGACGAGCAGTACTTC. Amino acids: CASSRRGIDEQYF.

This clonotype was seen many times. The rearrangement uses TRBV7-3 and TRBJ2-5; 12 nucleotides align to TRBD2. Germline V CDR1 and CDR2: SGHTA, FQGTGA. Germline trimming cut 3 bases from V and 5 bases from J; bases unmatched to any gene: 10. The CDR3 has 17 residues. The CDR3 region is CASSFASGRASLETQYF. DNA of the CDR3: TGTGCCAGCAGCTTCGCTAGCGGGAGGGCCTCCCTGGAGACCCAGTACTTC.

V and J are TRBV7-2 and TRBJ2-2; no definite D call. The CDR3 sequence is 14 residues long. The V and J ends lost 3 bases and 4 bases respectively, with 9 bases between them. Germline CDR1 reads SGHTA; CDR2 reads FQGNSA. CDR3 nucleotides: TGTGCCAGCAGCTTTCGGGTGGCCACCGGGGAGCTGTTTTTT. It yields the protein CASSFRVATGELFF.